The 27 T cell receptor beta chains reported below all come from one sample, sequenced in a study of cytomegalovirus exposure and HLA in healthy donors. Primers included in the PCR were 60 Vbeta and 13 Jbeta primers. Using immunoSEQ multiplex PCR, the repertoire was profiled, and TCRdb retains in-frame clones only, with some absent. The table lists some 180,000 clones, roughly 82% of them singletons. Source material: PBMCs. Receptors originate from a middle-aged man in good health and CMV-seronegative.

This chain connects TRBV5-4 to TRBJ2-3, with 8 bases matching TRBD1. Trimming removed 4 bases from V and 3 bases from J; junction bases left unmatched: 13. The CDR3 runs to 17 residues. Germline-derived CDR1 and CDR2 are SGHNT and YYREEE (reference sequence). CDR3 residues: CASSEGQGSVWTDTQYF. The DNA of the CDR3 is TGTGCCAGCAGCGAAGGACAGGGATCGGTTTGGACAGATACGCAGTATTTT.

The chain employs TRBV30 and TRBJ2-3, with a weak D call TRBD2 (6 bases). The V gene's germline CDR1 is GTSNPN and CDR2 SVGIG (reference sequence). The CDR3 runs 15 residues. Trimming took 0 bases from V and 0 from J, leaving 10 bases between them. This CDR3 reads CAWSVGSGSTDTQYF. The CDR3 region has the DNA TGTGCCTGGAGTGTAGGTAGCGGCAGCACAGATACGCAGTATTTT.

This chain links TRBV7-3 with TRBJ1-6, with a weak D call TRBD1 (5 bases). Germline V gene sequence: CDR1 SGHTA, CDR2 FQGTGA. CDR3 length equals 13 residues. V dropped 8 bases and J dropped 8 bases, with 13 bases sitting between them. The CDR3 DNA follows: TGTGCCAGCCGGAAGTTAGGGGATTCACCCCTCCACTTT. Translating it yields CASRKLGDSPLHF.

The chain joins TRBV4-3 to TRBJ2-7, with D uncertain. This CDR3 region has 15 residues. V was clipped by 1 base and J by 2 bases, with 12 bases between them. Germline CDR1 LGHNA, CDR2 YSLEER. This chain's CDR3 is CASSQGADAPYEQYF. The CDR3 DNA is TGCGCCAGCAGCCAAGGGGCCGACGCCCCCTACGAGCAGTACTTC.

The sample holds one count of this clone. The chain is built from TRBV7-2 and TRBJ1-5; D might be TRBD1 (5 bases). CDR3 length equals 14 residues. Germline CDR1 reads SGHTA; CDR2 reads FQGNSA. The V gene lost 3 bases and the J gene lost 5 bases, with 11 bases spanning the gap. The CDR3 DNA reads TGTGCCAGCAGCTTCTCAGGGTCCTATCAGCCCCAGCATTTT. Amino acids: CASSFSGSYQPQHF.

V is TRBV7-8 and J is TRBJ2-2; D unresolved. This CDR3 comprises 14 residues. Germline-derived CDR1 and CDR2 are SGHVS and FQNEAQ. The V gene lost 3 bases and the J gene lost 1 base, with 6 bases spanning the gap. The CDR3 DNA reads TGTGCCAGCAGCTTCCAGGAGAACACCGGGGAGCTGTTTTTT. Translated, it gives CASSFQENTGELFF.

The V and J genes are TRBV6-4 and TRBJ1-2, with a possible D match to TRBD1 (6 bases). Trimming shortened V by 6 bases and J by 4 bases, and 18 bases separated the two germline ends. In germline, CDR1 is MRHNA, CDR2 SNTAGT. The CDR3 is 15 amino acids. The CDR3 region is CASSSTGIAGYGYTF. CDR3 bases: TGTGCCAGCAGCTCTACAGGGATAGCTGGCTATGGCTACACCTTC.

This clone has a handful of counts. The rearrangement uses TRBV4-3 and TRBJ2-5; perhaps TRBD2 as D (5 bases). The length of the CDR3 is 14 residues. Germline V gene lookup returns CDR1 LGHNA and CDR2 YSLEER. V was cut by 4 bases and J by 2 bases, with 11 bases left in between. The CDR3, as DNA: TGCGCCAGCAGCCGAGAGGACTCGCAAGAGACCCAGTACTTC. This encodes CASSREDSQETQYF.

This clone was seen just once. The CDR3 here is CASSRPTSGGPNEQFF. CDR3 nucleotides: TGTGCCAGCAGCCGACCCACTAGCGGGGGACCCAATGAGCAGTTCTTC. This rearrangement joins TRBV7-2 to TRBJ2-1; the match to TRBD2 covers 11 bases. Per the germline V gene, CDR1 is SGHTA and CDR2 is FQGNSA. The CDR3 sequence is 16 residues long. The trim removed 5 bases at V and 6 bases at J, leaving 9 bases unmatched.

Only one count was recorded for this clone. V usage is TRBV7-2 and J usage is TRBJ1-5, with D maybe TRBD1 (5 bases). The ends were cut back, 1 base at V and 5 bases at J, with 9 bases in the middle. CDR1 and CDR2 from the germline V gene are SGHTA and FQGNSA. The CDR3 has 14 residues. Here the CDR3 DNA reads TGTGCCAGCAGCTTAGGGACAAAGGATCAGCCCCAGCATTTT. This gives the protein CASSLGTKDQPQHF.

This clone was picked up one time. The CDR3 region has the DNA TGCGCCAGCAGCTTGGGGCAGGCGTACAATGAGCAGTTCTTC. It yields the protein CASSLGQAYNEQFF. This chain uses TRBV5-1 with TRBJ2-1; D ambiguous. The CDR3 loop spans 14 amino acids. Germline-derived CDR1 and CDR2 are SGHRS and YFSETQ. Between the trimmed V and J ends, which lost 0 bases and 4 bases, there was a span of 8 bases.

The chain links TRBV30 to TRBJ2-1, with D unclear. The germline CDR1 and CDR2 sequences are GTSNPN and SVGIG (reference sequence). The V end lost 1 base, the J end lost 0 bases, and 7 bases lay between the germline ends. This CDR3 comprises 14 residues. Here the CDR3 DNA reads TGTGCCTGGAGTGGAGTTTTCTCCTACAATGAGCAGTTCTTC. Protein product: CAWSGVFSYNEQFF.

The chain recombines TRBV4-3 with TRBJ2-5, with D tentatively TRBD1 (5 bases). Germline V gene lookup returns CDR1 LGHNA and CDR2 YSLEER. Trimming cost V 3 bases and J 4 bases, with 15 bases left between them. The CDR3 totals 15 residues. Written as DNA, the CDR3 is TGCGCCAGCAGCCAGGAACATGGGGCCCCAGAGACCCAGTACTTC. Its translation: CASSQEHGAPETQYF.

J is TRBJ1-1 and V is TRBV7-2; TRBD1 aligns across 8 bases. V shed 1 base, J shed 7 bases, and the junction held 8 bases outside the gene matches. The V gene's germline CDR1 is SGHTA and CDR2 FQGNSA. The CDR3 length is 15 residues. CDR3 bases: TGTGCCAGCAGCTTAGAGGGCAGGGGGCAGGGTGAAGCTTTCTTT. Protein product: CASSLEGRGQGEAFF.

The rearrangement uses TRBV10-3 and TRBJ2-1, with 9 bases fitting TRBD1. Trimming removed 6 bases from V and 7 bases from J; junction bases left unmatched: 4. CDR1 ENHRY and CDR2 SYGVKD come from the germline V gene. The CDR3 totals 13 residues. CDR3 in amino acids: CAIRGTGLNEQFF. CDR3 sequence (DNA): TGTGCCATCAGGGGGACAGGGCTGAATGAGCAGTTCTTC.

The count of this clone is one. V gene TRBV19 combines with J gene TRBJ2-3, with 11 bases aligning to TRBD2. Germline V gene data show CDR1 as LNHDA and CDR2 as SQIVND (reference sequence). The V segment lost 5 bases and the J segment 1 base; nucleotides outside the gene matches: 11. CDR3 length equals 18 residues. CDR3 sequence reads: CASSSRYSSGRGTDTQYF. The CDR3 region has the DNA TGTGCCAGTAGTTCCCGCTATAGTAGCGGGAGGGGCACAGATACGCAGTATTTT.

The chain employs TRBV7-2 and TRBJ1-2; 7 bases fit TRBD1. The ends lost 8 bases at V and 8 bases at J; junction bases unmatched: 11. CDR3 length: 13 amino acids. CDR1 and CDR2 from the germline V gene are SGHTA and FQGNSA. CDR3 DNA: TGTGCCAGCCTTATAACAGGGGCTCGAGGCTACACCTTC. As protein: CASLITGARGYTF.

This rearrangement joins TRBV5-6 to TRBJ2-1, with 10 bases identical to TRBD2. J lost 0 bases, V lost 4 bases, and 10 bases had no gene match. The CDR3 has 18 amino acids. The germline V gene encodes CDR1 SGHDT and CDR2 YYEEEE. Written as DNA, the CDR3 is TGTGCCAGCAGCGATACGGGACTAGCGCCGAGCTCCTACAATGAGCAGTTCTTC. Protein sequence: CASSDTGLAPSSYNEQFF.

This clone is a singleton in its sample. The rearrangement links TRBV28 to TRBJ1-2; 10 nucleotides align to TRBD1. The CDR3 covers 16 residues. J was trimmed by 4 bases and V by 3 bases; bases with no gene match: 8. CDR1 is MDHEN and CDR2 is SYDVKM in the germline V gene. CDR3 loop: CASSLASGQGSYGYTF. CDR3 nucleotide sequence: TGTGCCAGCAGTTTGGCTTCGGGACAGGGGAGCTATGGCTACACCTTC.

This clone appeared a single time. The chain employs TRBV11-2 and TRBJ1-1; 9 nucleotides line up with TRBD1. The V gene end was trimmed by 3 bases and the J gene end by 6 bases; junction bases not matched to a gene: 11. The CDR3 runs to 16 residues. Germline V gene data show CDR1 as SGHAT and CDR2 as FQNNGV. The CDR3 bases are TGTGCCAGCAGCTTCCACGACGGACAGGGGCGGGCTGAAGCTTTCTTT. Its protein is CASSFHDGQGRAEAFF.

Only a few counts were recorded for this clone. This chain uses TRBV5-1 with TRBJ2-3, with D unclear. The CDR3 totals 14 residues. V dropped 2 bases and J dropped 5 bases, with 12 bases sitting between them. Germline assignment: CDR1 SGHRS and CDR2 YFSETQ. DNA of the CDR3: TGCGCCAGCAGCTTCCCGAATTCGAGAGATACGCAGTATTTT. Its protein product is CASSFPNSRDTQYF.

In nucleotides, the CDR3 is TGTGCCAGCAGCCCCTCGGGGGGGACTAACATTCAGTACTTC. Translation gives CASSPSGGTNIQYF. The rearrangement links TRBV7-9 to TRBJ2-4, with 8 bases matching TRBD2. The V gene end was trimmed by 5 bases and the J gene end by 7 bases; junction bases not matched to a gene: 7. From germline, CDR1 is SEHNR and CDR2 FQNEAQ (reference sequence). CDR3 length: 14 residues. The variable domain in full, completed from reference TRBV7-9 and TRBJ2-4, reads DTGVSQNPRHKITKRGQNVTFRCDPISEHNRLYWYRQTLGQGPEFLTYFQNEAQLEKSRLLSDRFSAERPKGSFSTLEIQRTEQGDSAMYLCASSPSGGTNIQYFGAGTRLSVL.

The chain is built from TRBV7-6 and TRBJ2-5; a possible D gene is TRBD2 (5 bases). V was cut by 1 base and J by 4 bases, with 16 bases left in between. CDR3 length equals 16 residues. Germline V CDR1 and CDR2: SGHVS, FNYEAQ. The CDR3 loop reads CASSLGPHGRGETQYF. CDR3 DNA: TGTGCCAGCAGCTTAGGCCCCCACGGACGGGGAGAGACCCAGTACTTC.

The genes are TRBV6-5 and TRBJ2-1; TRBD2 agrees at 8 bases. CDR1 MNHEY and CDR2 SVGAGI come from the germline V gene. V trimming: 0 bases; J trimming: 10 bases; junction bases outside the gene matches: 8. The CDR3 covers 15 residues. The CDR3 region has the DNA TGTGCCAGCAGTTACTCGGACACCCCGGGGGGGGAGCAGTTCTTC. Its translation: CASSYSDTPGGEQFF.

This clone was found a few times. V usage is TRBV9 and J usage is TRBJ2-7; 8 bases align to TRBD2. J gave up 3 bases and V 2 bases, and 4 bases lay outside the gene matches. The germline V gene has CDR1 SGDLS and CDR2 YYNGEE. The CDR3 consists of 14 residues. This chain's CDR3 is CASSVKGTSYEQYF. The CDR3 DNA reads TGTGCCAGCAGCGTTAAAGGGACTAGCTACGAGCAGTACTTC.

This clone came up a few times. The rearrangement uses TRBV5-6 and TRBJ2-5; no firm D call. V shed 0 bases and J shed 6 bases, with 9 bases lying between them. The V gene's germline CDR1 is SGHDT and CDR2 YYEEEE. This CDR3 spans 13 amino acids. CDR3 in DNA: TGTGCCAGCAGCTTGGGTGGAGTTAAGACCCAGTACTTC. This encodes CASSLGGVKTQYF.

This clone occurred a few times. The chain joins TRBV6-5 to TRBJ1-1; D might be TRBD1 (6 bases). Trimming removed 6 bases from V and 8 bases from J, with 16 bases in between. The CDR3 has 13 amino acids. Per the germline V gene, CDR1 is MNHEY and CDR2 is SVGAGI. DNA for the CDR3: TGTGCCAGCAGGCGTTCCGGGGGGCGGGAAGCTTTCTTT. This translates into CASRRSGGREAFF.